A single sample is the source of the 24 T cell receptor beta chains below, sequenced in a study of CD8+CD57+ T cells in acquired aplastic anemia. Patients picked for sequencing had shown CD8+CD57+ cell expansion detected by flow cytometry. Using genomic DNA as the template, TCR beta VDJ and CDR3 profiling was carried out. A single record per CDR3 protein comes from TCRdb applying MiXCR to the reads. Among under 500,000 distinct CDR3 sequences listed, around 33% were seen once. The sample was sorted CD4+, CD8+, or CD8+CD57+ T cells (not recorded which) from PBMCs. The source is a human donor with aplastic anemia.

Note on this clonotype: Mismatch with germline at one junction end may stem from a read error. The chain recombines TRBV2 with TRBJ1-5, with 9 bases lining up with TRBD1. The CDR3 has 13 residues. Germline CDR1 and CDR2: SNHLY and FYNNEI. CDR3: CASRGQGNQPRHF. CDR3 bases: TGTGCCAGCAGGGGACAGGGAAATCAGCCCCGGCATTTT. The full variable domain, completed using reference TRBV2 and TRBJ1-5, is EPEVTQTPSHQVTQMGQEVILRCVPISNHLYFYWYRQILGQKVEFLVSFYNNEISEKSEIFDDQFSVERPDGSNFTLKIRSTKLEDSAMYFCASRGQGNQPRHFGDGTRLSIL.

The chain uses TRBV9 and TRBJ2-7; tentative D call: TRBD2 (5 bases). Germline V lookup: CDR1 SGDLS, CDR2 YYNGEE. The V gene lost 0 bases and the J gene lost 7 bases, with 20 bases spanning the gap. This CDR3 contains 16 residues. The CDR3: CASSVVPDGGIGEQYF. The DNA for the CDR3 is TGTGCCAGCAGCGTAGTACCGGACGGAGGAATAGGTGAGCAGTACTTC.

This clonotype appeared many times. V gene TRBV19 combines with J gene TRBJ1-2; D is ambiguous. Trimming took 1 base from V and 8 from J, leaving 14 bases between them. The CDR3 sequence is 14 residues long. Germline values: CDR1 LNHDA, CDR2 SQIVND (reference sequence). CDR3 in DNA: TGTGCCAGTAGTATAGTGCCAGCTTCTTTGGGCTACACCTTC. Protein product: CASSIVPASLGYTF.

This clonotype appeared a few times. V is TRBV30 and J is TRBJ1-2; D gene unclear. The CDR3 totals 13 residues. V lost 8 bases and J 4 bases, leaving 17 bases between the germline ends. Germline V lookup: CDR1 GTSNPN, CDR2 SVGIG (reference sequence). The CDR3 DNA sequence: TGTGCCCGATCGACACAAAGCGTCTATGGCTACACCTTC. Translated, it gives CARSTQSVYGYTF.

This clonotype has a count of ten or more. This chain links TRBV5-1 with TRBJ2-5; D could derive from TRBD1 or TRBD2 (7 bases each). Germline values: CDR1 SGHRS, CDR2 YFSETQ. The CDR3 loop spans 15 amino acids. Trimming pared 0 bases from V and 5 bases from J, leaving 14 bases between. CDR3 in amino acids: CASSLVPGGGETQYF. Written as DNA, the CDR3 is TGCGCCAGCAGCTTGGTTCCAGGGGGAGGGGAGACCCAGTACTTC.

The CDR3 loop reads CAWTVGALDYGYTF. The CDR3 DNA follows: TGTGCCTGGACTGTGGGGGCGCTTGACTATGGCTACACCTTC. The chain carries TRBV30 and TRBJ1-2; possible D gene TRBD1, 6 bases. The CDR3 runs to 14 residues. CDR1 is GTSNPN and CDR2 is SVGIG in the germline V gene (reference sequence). V lost 4 bases and J lost 3, with 15 bases in between.

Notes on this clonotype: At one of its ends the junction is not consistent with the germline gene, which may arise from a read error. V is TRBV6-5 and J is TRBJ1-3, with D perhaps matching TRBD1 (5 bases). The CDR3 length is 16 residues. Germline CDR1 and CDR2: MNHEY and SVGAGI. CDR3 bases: TGTGCCAGCAGTTACGCCCTGGGGCCCTCTGGAAGCACCATATATTTT. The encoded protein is CASSYALGPSGSTIYF.

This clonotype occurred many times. Here the CDR3 reads CSAGTSGWSYEQYF. The CDR3, as DNA: TGCAGTGCTGGAACTAGCGGGTGGTCCTACGAGCAGTACTTC. V and J are TRBV20-1 and TRBJ2-7; 9 bases line up with TRBD2. V was pared by 5 bases and J by 1 base, with 6 bases of the junction left unmatched. Germline values: CDR1 DFQATT, CDR2 SNEGSKA (reference sequence). CDR3 length equals 14 residues.

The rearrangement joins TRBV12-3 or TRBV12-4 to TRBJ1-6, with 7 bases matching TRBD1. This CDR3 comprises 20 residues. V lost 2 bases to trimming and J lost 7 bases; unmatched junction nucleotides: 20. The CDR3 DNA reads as TGTGCCAGCAGTTTAAGATTGGAGCCCCCGGGGGGACAGCAAAATTCACCCCTCCACTTT. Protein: CASSLRLEPPGGQQNSPLHF.

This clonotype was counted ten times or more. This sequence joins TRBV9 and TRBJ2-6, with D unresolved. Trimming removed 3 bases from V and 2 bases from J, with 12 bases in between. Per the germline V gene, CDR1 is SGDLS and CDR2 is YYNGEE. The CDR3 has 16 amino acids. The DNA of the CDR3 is TGTGCCAGCAGCGCGAACGTAGCAGCTGGGGCCAACGTCCTGACTTTC. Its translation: CASSANVAAGANVLTF.

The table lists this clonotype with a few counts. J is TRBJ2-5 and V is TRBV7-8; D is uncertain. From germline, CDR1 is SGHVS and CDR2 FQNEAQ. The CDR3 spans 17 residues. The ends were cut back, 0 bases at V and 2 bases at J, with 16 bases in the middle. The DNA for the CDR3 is TGTGCCAGCAGCTTAGCGCACTGGCAGGCTAAACAAGAGACCCAGTACTTC. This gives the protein CASSLAHWQAKQETQYF. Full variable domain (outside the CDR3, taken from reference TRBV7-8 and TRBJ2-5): GAGVSQSPRYKVAKRGQDVALRCDPISGHVSLFWYQQALGQGPEFLTYFQNEAQLDKSGLPSDRFFAERPEGSVSTLKIQRTQQEDSAVYLCASSLAHWQAKQETQYFGPGTRLLVL.

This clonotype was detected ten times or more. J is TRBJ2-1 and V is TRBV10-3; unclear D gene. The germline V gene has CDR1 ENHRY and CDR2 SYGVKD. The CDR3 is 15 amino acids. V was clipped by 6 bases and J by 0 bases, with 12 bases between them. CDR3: CAIRISDSSYNEQFF. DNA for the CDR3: TGTGCCATCAGAATCAGTGATAGCTCCTACAATGAGCAGTTCTTC.

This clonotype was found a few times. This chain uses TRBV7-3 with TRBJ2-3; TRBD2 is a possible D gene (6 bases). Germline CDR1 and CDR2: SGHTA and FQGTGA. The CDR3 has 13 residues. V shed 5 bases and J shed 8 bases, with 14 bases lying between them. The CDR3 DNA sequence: TGTGCCAGCAGCGAAGAGCGGGCAGGTACGCAGTATTTT. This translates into CASSEERAGTQYF.

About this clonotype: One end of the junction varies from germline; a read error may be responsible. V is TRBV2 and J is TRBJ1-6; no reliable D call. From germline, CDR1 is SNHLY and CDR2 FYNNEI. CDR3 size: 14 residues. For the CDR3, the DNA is TGTGCCAGCAGCCAAGAAACTGCGAATTCACCCCTCCGCTTT. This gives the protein CASSQETANSPLRF. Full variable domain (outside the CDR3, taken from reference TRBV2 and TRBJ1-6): EPEVTQTPSHQVTQMGQEVILRCVPISNHLYFYWYRQILGQKVEFLVSFYNNEISEKSEIFDDQFSVERPDGSNFTLKIRSTKLEDSAMYFCASSQETANSPLRFGNGTRLTVT.

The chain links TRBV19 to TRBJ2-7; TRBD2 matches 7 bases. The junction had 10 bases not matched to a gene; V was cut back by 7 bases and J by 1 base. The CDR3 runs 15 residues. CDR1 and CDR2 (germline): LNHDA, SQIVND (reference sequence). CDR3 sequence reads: CASTPAGEASYEQYF. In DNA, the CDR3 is TGTGCCAGTACCCCTGCGGGAGAAGCATCCTACGAGCAGTACTTC. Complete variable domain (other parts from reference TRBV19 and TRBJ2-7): DGGITQSPKYLFRKEGQNVTLSCEQNLNHDAMYWYRQDPGQGLRLIYYSQIVNDFQKGDIAEGYSVSREKKESFPLTVTSAQKNPTAFYLCASTPAGEASYEQYFGPGTRLTVT.

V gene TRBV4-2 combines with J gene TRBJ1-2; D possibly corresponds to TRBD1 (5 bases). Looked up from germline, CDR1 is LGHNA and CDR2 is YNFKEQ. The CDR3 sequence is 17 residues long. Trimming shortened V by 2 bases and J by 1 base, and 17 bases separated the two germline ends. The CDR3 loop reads CASSQILRDGDNYGYTF. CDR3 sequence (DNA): TGTGCCAGCAGCCAAATCCTTAGGGACGGAGATAACTATGGCTACACCTTC.

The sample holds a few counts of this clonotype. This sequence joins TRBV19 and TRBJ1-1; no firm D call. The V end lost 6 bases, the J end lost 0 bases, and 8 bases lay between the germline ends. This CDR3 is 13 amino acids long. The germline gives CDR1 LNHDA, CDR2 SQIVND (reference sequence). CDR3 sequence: CASRWRVNTEAFF. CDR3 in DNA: TGTGCCAGTAGGTGGAGGGTGAACACTGAAGCTTTCTTT. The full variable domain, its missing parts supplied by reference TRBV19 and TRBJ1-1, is DGGITQSPKYLFRKEGQNVTLSCEQNLNHDAMYWYRQDPGQGLRLIYYSQIVNDFQKGDIAEGYSVSREKKESFPLTVTSAQKNPTAFYLCASRWRVNTEAFFGQGTRLTVV.

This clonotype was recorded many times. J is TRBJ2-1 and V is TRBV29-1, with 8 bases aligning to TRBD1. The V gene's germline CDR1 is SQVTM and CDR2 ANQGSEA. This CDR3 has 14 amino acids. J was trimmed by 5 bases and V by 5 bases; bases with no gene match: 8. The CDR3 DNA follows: TGCAGCGTTCGACGACAGGGGACGAACAATGAGCAGTTCTTC. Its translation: CSVRRQGTNNEQFF.

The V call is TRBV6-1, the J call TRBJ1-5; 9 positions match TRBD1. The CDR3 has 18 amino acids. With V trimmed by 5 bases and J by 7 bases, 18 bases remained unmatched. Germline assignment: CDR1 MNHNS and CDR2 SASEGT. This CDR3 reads CASSRRGVGGQGGQPQHF. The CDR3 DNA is TGTGCCAGCAGTCGGAGGGGCGTGGGGGGACAGGGAGGGCAGCCCCAGCATTTT.

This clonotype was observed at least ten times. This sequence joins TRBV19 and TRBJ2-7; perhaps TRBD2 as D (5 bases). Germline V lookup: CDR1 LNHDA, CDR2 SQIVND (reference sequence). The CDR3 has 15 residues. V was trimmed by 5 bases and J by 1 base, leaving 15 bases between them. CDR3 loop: CASSLPGGGSYEQYF. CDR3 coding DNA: TGTGCCAGTAGTTTGCCGGGTGGAGGTTCCTACGAGCAGTACTTC.

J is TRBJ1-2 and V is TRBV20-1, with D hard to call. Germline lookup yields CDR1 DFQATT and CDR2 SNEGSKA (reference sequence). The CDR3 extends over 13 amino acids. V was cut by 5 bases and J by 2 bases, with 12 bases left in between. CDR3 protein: CSAAPGANYGYTF. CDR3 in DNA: TGCAGTGCTGCACCGGGAGCCAACTATGGCTACACCTTC.

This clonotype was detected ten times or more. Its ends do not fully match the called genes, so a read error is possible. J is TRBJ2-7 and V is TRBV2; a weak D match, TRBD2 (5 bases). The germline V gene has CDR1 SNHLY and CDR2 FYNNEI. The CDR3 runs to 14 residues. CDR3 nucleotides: TGTGCCAGCACTGAAGGAACCGGGGTCTACGAGCAGTACTTC. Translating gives CASTEGTGVYEQYF.

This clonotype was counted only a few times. CDR3 sequence: CASSPGQDSNQPQHF. Written as DNA, the CDR3 is TGTGCCAGCAGTCCCGGACAGGATAGCAATCAGCCCCAGCATTTT. The V and J genes are TRBV12-3 or TRBV12-4 and TRBJ1-5; 7 nucleotides agree with TRBD1. This CDR3 contains 15 residues. J gave up 0 bases and V 5 bases, and 4 bases lay outside the gene matches.

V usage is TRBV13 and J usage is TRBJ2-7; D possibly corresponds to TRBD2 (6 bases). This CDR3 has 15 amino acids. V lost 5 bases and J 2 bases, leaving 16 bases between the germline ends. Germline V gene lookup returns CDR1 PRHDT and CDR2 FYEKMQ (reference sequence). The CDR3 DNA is TGTGCCAGCAGCCTATGGCGCGGGAAGCCCTACGAGCAGTACTTC. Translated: CASSLWRGKPYEQYF.